This T cell receptor beta chain was identified during a study of T cell repertoires in cytomegalovirus infection. Study details: An indication of both CMV infection and matching HLA type came from public TCR beta signatures.

As regards this clonotype: Its target is unknown.

Study-wide results and limits: Ex vivo, HLA-C-restricted CMV-specific TCR beta clonotypes prevailed over the rest of the response.

TCRdb re-derived calls from the reads in MiXCR, one entry per CDR3 protein. Of 200,000 or so distinct CDR3 sequences listed, roughly 28% are singletons. Trimming cost V 4 bases and J 4 bases, with 7 bases left between them. The CDR3 spans 12 residues. Germline CDR1 and CDR2: SGHVS and FNYEAQ. Input material: PBMCs. The receptor was isolated from a human donor in good health (CMV status not recorded). Some clones in this sample may be carry-over from other donors' samples. The chain uses TRBV7-6 and TRBJ1-1; D is ambiguous. The CDR3 region is CASSSYGTEAFF. The DNA of the CDR3 is TGTGCCAGCAGCTCGTATGGCACTGAAGCTTTCTTT.